A selection of T cell receptor beta chains follows, all from one sample in a study of blood T cell repertoires in COVID-19. Profiling relied on immunoSEQ multiplex PCR, and the TCRdb table lists in-frame clones only, not all of them. The sample has fewer than 350,000 clones; 85% are singletons. The specimen sequenced was PBMCs or T cells enriched from blood (not recorded which). All receptors come from a woman aged 45-65 years who had recovered from COVID-19. CDR3s include the opening cysteine and the closing phenylalanine or tryptophan.

V gene	J gene	CDR3 protein
TRBV6-5	TRBJ1-5	CASSTGGQPQHF
TRBV29-1	TRBJ2-1	CSVGQGAWNEQFF
TRBV9	TRBJ2-5	CASSFGGRGLGQETQYF
TRBV3-1/TRBV3-2	TRBJ1-6	CASNSAAENSPLHF
TRBV19	TRBJ1-1	CASSSQGNTEAFF
TRBV21-1	TRBJ1-5	CASSKDGDNPSNQPQHF
TRBV7-9	TRBJ1-4	CASSLVQGRNEKLFF
TRBV7-2	TRBJ1-5	CASSLGIARNQPQHF
TRBV30	TRBJ1-2	CAWSFSGAQGNGYTF
TRBV5-6	TRBJ2-7	CASSLDSLPYEQYF
TRBV3-1/TRBV3-2	TRBJ2-1	CASRPLAGPYNEQFF
TRBV30	TRBJ1-6	CAWGLYNSPLHF
TRBV6-6	TRBJ2-7	CASSSTRDGEQYF
TRBV29-1	TRBJ1-2	CSVQEGQGANYGYTF
TRBV6-2/TRBV6-3	TRBJ1-1	CASSYSTTQGDTEAFF
TRBV5-1	TRBJ1-6	CASSYTGGYSPLHF
TRBV14	TRBJ1-2	CASSQGGQGGYTF
TRBV6-5	TRBJ1-6	CASSEAYNSPLHF
TRBV7-3	TRBJ1-1	CASSLWAGNTEAFF
TRBV9	TRBJ2-1	CASSDWTSGVHEQFF
TRBV18	TRBJ2-3	CASSYDTQYF
TRBV6-2/TRBV6-3	TRBJ1-5	CASSYSAARAGNQPQHF
TRBV28	TRBJ1-5	CASSLIQGTYSNQPQHF
TRBV25-1	TRBJ2-7	CASGDTPSYEQYF
TRBV7-2	TRBJ2-7	CASSLAGTSERYEQYF
TRBV7-2	TRBJ1-3	CASSLLPGQIGNTIYF
TRBV18	TRBJ2-7	CASSPEGAVYEQYF
TRBV2	TRBJ1-4	CASKRTEIATNEKLFF
TRBV29-1	TRBJ2-5	CSVRPSRGETQYF
TRBV6-5	TRBJ2-5	CASSLFPSGGETQYF
TRBV21-1	TRBJ1-6	CASSKGPRSYNSPLHF